One sample yielded the 19 T cell receptor beta chains listed below, sequenced in a study of T cells in tuberculosis (dated by TCRdb to 2017 to 2018). The sample's time point, from its label and the paper: new active TB diagnosis, blood taken before or within 7 days of starting treatment. Library prep was done by the immunoSEQ multiplex PCR assay. As stored in TCRdb, this immuneACCESS dataset retains in-frame rearrangements with V and J assigned. A fraction of the clones does not appear; measured against another copy, unresolved V genes explain less than half of the discrepancy, and the remainder lacks a known reason. The sample table lists about 34,000 clones, over 85% of them with a count of one. Of the sample, more than 9.5% is held by the ten largest clones. The sequencing used PBMCs, collected at tuberculosis diagnosis. The receptors stem from an adult with tuberculosis.

This chain links TRBV27 with TRBJ2-7; D possibly corresponds to TRBD1 (5 bases). Trimming shortened V by 4 bases and J by 7 bases, and 11 bases separated the two germline ends. This CDR3 comprises 12 residues. Germline CDR1 is MNHEY and CDR2 is SMNVEV (reference sequence). The CDR3 sequence is CASSSPGLEQYF. DNA for the CDR3: TGTGCCAGCAGTTCTCCAGGGTTGGAGCAGTACTTC.

This chain joins TRBV30 and TRBJ1-2; D remains unclear. CDR3 length: 10 residues. Between the trimmed V and J ends, which lost 1 base and 8 bases, there was a span of 5 bases. CDR1 is GTSNPN, CDR2 SVGIG, per germline (reference sequence). The chain's CDR3 is CAWSGEGYTF. In DNA form, the CDR3 reads TGTGCCTGGAGTGGTGAGGGCTACACCTTC.

V usage is TRBV6-6 and J usage is TRBJ1-6; 8 nucleotides agree with TRBD1. The CDR3 spans 14 residues. Germline CDR1 MNHNY, CDR2 SVGAGI (reference sequence). The ends lost 4 bases at V and 7 bases at J; junction bases unmatched: 3. This chain's CDR3 is CASSSHRGNSPLHF. CDR3 bases: TGTGCCAGCAGTTCCCACAGGGGGAATTCACCCCTCCACTTT.

The rearrangement joins TRBV27 to TRBJ1-5, with D unresolved. The CDR3 contains 14 residues. V lost 6 bases and J lost 3, with 12 bases in between. Germline V gene lookup returns CDR1 MNHEY and CDR2 SMNVEV (reference sequence). This chain's CDR3 is CASSLRGYNQPQHF. The CDR3 bases are TGTGCCAGCAGCCTCCGGGGATACAATCAGCCCCAGCATTTT.

The chain is built from TRBV5-6 and TRBJ2-1; 8 bases align to TRBD1. CDR1 is SGHDT, CDR2 YYEEEE, per germline. This CDR3 is built from 14 residues. V lost 3 bases to trimming and J lost 3 bases; unmatched junction nucleotides: 2. DNA for the CDR3: TGTGCCAGCAGCTGGACAGGGCTCTACAATGAGCAGTTCTTC. Translated, it gives CASSWTGLYNEQFF.

V is TRBV5-6 and J is TRBJ2-5; maybe TRBD2 (6 bases). V was clipped by 0 bases and J by 1 base, with 13 bases between them. Germline lookup yields CDR1 SGHDT and CDR2 YYEEEE. This CDR3 region has 16 residues. The CDR3 DNA reads as TGTGCCAGCAGCTTGGTCGCAGGGACTTCCCAAGAGACCCAGTACTTC. Translated: CASSLVAGTSQETQYF.

The CDR3 is CASSSLSPRATYEQYF. CDR3 nucleotides: TGTGCCAGCAGCTCCCTGAGCCCCAGGGCAACCTACGAGCAGTACTTC. The chain is built from TRBV11-2 and TRBJ2-7, with TRBD1 as a possible D gene (5 bases). V was cut by 4 bases and J by 2 bases, with 18 bases left in between. This CDR3 is built from 16 residues. The germline V gene has CDR1 SGHAT and CDR2 FQNNGV.

CDR3: CASSRGGGETQYF. CDR3 coding DNA: TGCGCCAGCTCCCGCGGGGGGGGAGAGACCCAGTACTTC. This chain connects TRBV5-1 to TRBJ2-5; 9 nucleotides agree with TRBD2. This CDR3 has 13 amino acids. Unmatched junction bases numbered 5, after V lost 7 bases and J lost 4 bases. Per germline, CDR1 SGHRS and CDR2 YFSETQ.

V gene TRBV6-5 combines with J gene TRBJ1-2, with 9 bases aligning to TRBD1. Germline values: CDR1 MNHEY, CDR2 SVGAGI. The V gene end was trimmed by 4 bases and the J gene end by 1 base; junction bases not matched to a gene: 4. This CDR3 is built from 15 residues. The CDR3 bases are TGTGCCAGCAGTTTTAAGGGACAGGGTAACTATGGCTACACCTTC. Encoded protein: CASSFKGQGNYGYTF.

The chain has TRBV4-1 and TRBJ1-1; TRBD1 is a possible D gene (5 bases). Between the trimmed V and J ends, which lost 3 bases and 6 bases, there was a span of 14 bases. CDR1 and CDR2 from the germline V gene are MGHRA and YSYEKL. The CDR3 contains 14 residues. This CDR3 reads CASSQEAGRAEAFF. For the CDR3, the DNA is TGCGCCAGCAGCCAGGAAGCAGGGAGGGCTGAAGCTTTCTTT.

The chain carries TRBV4-1 and TRBJ2-1; 13 nucleotides match TRBD2. This CDR3 region has 18 residues. Germline V lookup: CDR1 MGHRA, CDR2 YSYEKL. With V trimmed by 1 base and J by 1 base, 4 bases remained unmatched. CDR3 loop: CASSQALAGGWSYNEQFF. In nucleotides, the CDR3 is TGCGCCAGCAGCCAAGCACTAGCGGGAGGGTGGTCCTACAATGAGCAGTTCTTC.

This chain joins TRBV5-1 and TRBJ1-4; D is perhaps TRBD1 (5 bases). From germline, CDR1 is SGHRS and CDR2 YFSETQ. CDR3 length: 15 amino acids. The V gene lost 4 bases and the J gene lost 7 bases, with 17 bases spanning the gap. CDR3 residues: CASSPGGTMTEKLFF. CDR3 DNA: TGCGCCAGCAGCCCGGGGGGAACAATGACTGAAAAACTGTTTTTT.

This clone is a singleton in its sample. The chain links TRBV28 to TRBJ1-1; maybe TRBD1 (6 bases). Per the germline V gene, CDR1 is MDHEN and CDR2 is SYDVKM. Trimming removed 3 bases at V and 1 base at J, with 9 bases between. This CDR3 region has 14 residues. CDR3 region: CASSLATGNTEAFF. The CDR3 DNA is TGTGCCAGCAGTTTGGCGACAGGGAACACTGAAGCTTTCTTT.

The rearrangement joins TRBV5-1 to TRBJ2-5; possibly TRBD1 for D (5 bases). Germline V gives CDR1 SGHRS, CDR2 YFSETQ. The CDR3 is 13 amino acids. V gave up 4 bases and J gave up 2 bases, with 9 bases separating them. CDR3 sequence: CASSGAGQETQYF. The DNA of the CDR3 is TGCGCCAGCAGCGGGGCCGGGCAAGAGACCCAGTACTTC.

The gene calls are TRBV13 and TRBJ2-7, with 8 positions matching TRBD1. The germline CDR1 and CDR2 sequences are PRHDT and FYEKMQ (reference sequence). V lost 6 bases, J lost 2 bases, and 12 bases stayed unmatched. The CDR3 runs 16 residues. The DNA of the CDR3 is TGTGCCAGCAGGACAAAACAGGGGGTACCCACCTACGAGCAGTACTTC. This sequence encodes CASRTKQGVPTYEQYF.

The chain joins TRBV28 to TRBJ2-7; 10 positions agree with TRBD1. V lost 1 base and J lost 0; bases outside the gene matches: 18. CDR1 is MDHEN and CDR2 is SYDVKM in the germline V gene. This CDR3 contains 21 residues. CDR3: CASSLSPTGTGVWGSSYEQYF. The CDR3 nucleotides are TGTGCCAGCAGTTTATCCCCCACCGGGACAGGGGTTTGGGGAAGCTCCTACGAGCAGTACTTC.

The DNA for the CDR3 is TGTGCCAGCAGCCTTCATAGCGGGCCGGTGTACGAGCAGTACTTC. It yields the protein CASSLHSGPVYEQYF. V usage is TRBV5-5 and J usage is TRBJ2-7; 7 bases map to TRBD2. CDR3 length: 15 residues. Trimming at V came to 4 bases and at J to 4 bases, leaving 11 bases not matched to a gene. The germline V gene encodes CDR1 SGHKS and CDR2 YYEKEE (reference sequence).

This clone was observed a handful of times. The chain links TRBV2 to TRBJ1-3; 7 bases map to TRBD1. This CDR3 is built from 15 residues. Germline values: CDR1 SNHLY, CDR2 FYNNEI. V dropped 6 bases and J dropped 2; count of bases not matched to a gene: 7. The CDR3 nucleotides read TGTGCCAGCAGAGCCGGGACAGCGACTGGAAACACCATATATTTT. Its protein product is CASRAGTATGNTIYF.

This clone has just one count. The chain uses TRBV5-1 and TRBJ2-7; maybe TRBD1 (5 bases). This CDR3 comprises 14 residues. Germline V gives CDR1 SGHRS, CDR2 YFSETQ. Deletions cut 1 base from V and 3 bases from J, with 11 bases between. The CDR3 region is CASSLRQGNYEQYF. CDR3 in DNA: TGCGCCAGCAGCTTGAGGCAGGGAAACTACGAGCAGTACTTC.